The sequence of this TCR beta chain was determined in a study of T cell responses to AZD1222 COVID-19 vaccine. Study results and limitations: Nearly half of unique spike-specific TCRs reportedly avoided B.1.351 and B.1.1.7 mutated regions. Spike was spanned by vaccine-associated CD4 TCRs, with dominance at 160-218 and 743-854.

The CDR3 totals 18 residues. Trimming cost V 0 bases and J 0 bases, with 12 bases left between them. The germline V gene encodes CDR1 SEHNR and CDR2 FQNEAQ (reference sequence). The data were produced by immunoSEQ multiplex PCR, yet TCRdb's version contains in-frame clones alone and is incomplete. The sample carries 90,000 to 150,000 clones, roughly 84% recorded once. Note on this clone: The target antigen is unknown.

The TCR sequence derives from an adult in good health. The chain has TRBV7-9 and TRBJ2-6; maybe TRBD1 (5 bases). Sequences were derived from peripheral blood, sampled on day 0 of AZD1222 vaccination. In nucleotides, the CDR3 is TGTGCCAGCAGCTTAGCGCTCGGGCAGGGCTCTGGGGCCAACGTCCTGACTTTC. This translates into CASSLALGQGSGANVLTF.